Each of the 21 T cell receptor beta chains below was sequenced from the same sample in a study of Ad26.COV2.S vaccination and SARS-CoV-2 variants. Regarding treatment: approximately 18 received Ad26.COV2.S at low or high dose, single or two shots; 5 received placebo; per-sample allocation not given. Samples came from day 63 after the first vaccine or placebo injection. Clones were sequenced by immunoSEQ multiplex PCR, and TCRdb holds only the in-frame ones, with some missing. The sample has 350,000 to 500,000 clones, 89% seen once. The sample consisted of peripheral blood, taken in a trial of Ad26.COV2.S vaccine versus placebo. The receptor source for this set is a person aged 18-65 years who received the Ad26.COV2.S COVID-19 vaccine or a placebo.

This chain uses TRBV5-6 with TRBJ2-3; D unclear. The germline V gene has CDR1 SGHDT and CDR2 YYEEEE. This CDR3 comprises 12 residues. V lost 4 bases, J lost 6 bases, and 9 bases lay in between. CDR3 sequence: CASSPGWDTQYF. CDR3 nucleotides: TGTGCCAGCAGCCCCGGGTGGGATACGCAGTATTTT.

The rearrangement joins TRBV11-1 to TRBJ2-7; D perhaps matches TRBD1 (6 bases). CDR3 length: 14 amino acids. Deletions cut 5 bases from V and 3 bases from J, with 14 bases between. In germline, CDR1 is SGHAT, CDR2 FQDESV (reference sequence). CDR3 residues: CASSPAVGGYEQYF. As DNA, the CDR3 is TGTGCCAGCAGCCCAGCGGTAGGGGGCTACGAGCAGTACTTC.

V usage is TRBV7-2 and J usage is TRBJ2-5; either TRBD1 or TRBD2 may supply D (5 bases each). The CDR3 has 14 amino acids. The V and J ends lost 5 bases and 2 bases respectively, with 12 bases between them. Per the germline V gene, CDR1 is SGHTA and CDR2 is FQGNSA. The CDR3 DNA reads TGTGCCAGCAGCCCAGGGACGGCGCAAGAGACCCAGTACTTC. This translates into CASSPGTAQETQYF. The whole variable domain, filled in from reference TRBV7-2 and TRBJ2-5, reads GAGVSQSPSNKVTEKGKDVELRCDPISGHTALYWYRQSLGQGLEFLIYFQGNSAPDKSGLPSDRFSAERTGGSVSTLTIQRTQQEDSAVYLCASSPGTAQETQYFGPGTRLLVL.

This clone was found once. V gene TRBV15 combines with J gene TRBJ2-6; 12 positions agree with TRBD2. The J segment lost 2 bases and the V segment lost 6 bases, leaving 8 bases of the junction unmatched. CDR3 size: 18 residues. From germline, CDR1 is LNHNV and CDR2 YYDKDF (reference sequence). CDR3 sequence (DNA): TGTGCCACCAGAGACGTTCTAGCGGGAGGGCCTGGGGCCAACGTCCTGACTTTC. Translating gives CATRDVLAGGPGANVLTF. Drawing the rest from reference TRBV15 and TRBJ2-6, the complete variable domain is DAMVIQNPRYQVTQFGKPVTLSCSQTLNHNVMYWYQQKSSQAPKLLFHYYDKDFNNEADTPDNFQSRRPNTSFCFLDIRSPGLGDTAMYLCATRDVLAGGPGANVLTFGAGSRLTVL.

This clone was found once. The chain combines TRBV5-1 with TRBJ2-2, with 11 bases fitting TRBD2. In germline, CDR1 is SGHRS, CDR2 YFSETQ. V dropped 7 bases and J dropped 4; count of bases not matched to a gene: 9. The CDR3 extends over 16 amino acids. CDR3 coding DNA: TGCGCCAGCTTGGGACTAGCGGACGGTGTCACCGGGGAGCTGTTTTTT. It specifies CASLGLADGVTGELFF. The full variable domain, in which reference TRBV5-1 and TRBJ2-2 provide the parts outside the CDR3, is KAGVTQTPRYLIKTRGQQVTLSCSPISGHRSVSWYQQTPGQGLQFLFEYFSETQRNKGNFPGRFSGRQFSNSRSEMNVSTLELGDSALYLCASLGLADGVTGELFFGEGSRLTVL.

This clone occurred a few times. The J gene is TRBJ1-6, the V gene TRBV6-2 or TRBV6-3, with D maybe TRBD1 (6 bases). Between the trimmed V and J ends, which lost 2 bases and 5 bases, there was a span of 7 bases. CDR3 size: 14 residues. The germline CDR1 and CDR2 sequences are MNHEY and SVGEGT. The CDR3 DNA follows: TGTGCCAGCAGTTACGAGGGGGATAATTCACCCCTCCACTTT. Its protein is CASSYEGDNSPLHF.

The chain links TRBV29-1 to TRBJ1-2; D not resolved. Germline CDR1 reads SQVTM; CDR2 reads ANQGSEA. The V gene lost 5 bases and the J gene lost 3 bases, with 19 bases spanning the gap. The CDR3 is 15 residues long. The CDR3 reads CSVFWAEWADYGYTF. Written as DNA, the CDR3 is TGCAGCGTTTTTTGGGCCGAGTGGGCTGACTATGGCTACACCTTC.

The V and J genes are TRBV6-2 or TRBV6-3 and TRBJ2-4; D is unresolved. Germline CDR1 reads MNHEY; CDR2 reads SVGEGT. There are 12 residues in the CDR3. V gave up 6 bases and J gave up 4 bases, with 7 bases separating them. This chain's CDR3 is CASSPGKNIQYF. The CDR3 region has the DNA TGTGCCAGCAGCCCCGGGAAAAACATTCAGTACTTC.

The chain links TRBV5-1 to TRBJ2-1; D remains unclear. V gave up 0 bases and J gave up 5 bases, with 6 bases separating them. The germline V gene encodes CDR1 SGHRS and CDR2 YFSETQ. The CDR3 has 13 residues. The DNA for the CDR3 is TGCGCCAGCAGCTTGGGCATACACAATGAGCAGTTCTTC. Translated: CASSLGIHNEQFF.

The rearrangement uses TRBV18 and TRBJ2-5; possible D gene TRBD2, 5 bases. V dropped 6 bases and J dropped 2 bases, with 10 bases sitting between them. Germline V gene data show CDR1 as KGHSH and CDR2 as LQKENI. This CDR3 is built from 13 residues. CDR3 in DNA: TGTGCCAGCTCCCTTCGGGGACAAGAGACCCAGTACTTC. Translating it yields CASSLRGQETQYF. The full variable domain, completed using reference TRBV18 and TRBJ2-5, is NAGVMQNPRHLVRRRGQEARLRCSPMKGHSHVYWYRQLPEEGLKFMVYLQKENIIDESGMPKERFSAEFPKEGPSILRIQQVVRGDSAAYFCASSLRGQETQYFGPGTRLLVL.

In this sample, this clone turned up once. The J gene is TRBJ2-1, the V gene TRBV4-2; 7 bases are shared with TRBD2. The CDR3 contains 16 residues. V lost 4 bases and J lost 7; bases outside the gene matches: 13. Germline V gene lookup returns CDR1 LGHNA and CDR2 YNFKEQ. CDR3: CASSRDTAGSANEQFF. In DNA, the CDR3 is TGTGCCAGCAGCCGAGATACAGCGGGGTCGGCGAATGAGCAGTTCTTC.

The CDR3 bases are TGTGCCATCAGTGAGTGGTTGGGCCGCACCCGTAGCAATCAGCCCCAGCATTTT. Amino acid sequence: CAISEWLGRTRSNQPQHF. The gene calls are TRBV10-3 and TRBJ1-5, with D unresolved. Trimming pared 1 base from V and 0 bases from J, leaving 16 bases between. This CDR3 is 18 amino acids long. The germline V gene encodes CDR1 ENHRY and CDR2 SYGVKD.

The rearrangement links TRBV5-4 to TRBJ2-2; TRBD1 agrees at 8 bases. V was clipped by 6 bases and J by 1 base; unmatched bases: 11. CDR1 and CDR2 from the germline V gene are SGHNT and YYREEE (reference sequence). The CDR3 is 17 amino acids. The DNA for the CDR3 is TGTGCCAGCACAGATAATCCGGGACAGGAGAACACCGGGGAGCTGTTTTTT. Its protein product is CASTDNPGQENTGELFF.

The chain carries TRBV5-6 and TRBJ2-7, with D possibly matching TRBD1 (6 bases). This CDR3 comprises 14 residues. The germline V gene has CDR1 SGHDT and CDR2 YYEEEE. V lost 4 bases to trimming and J lost 1 base, with 12 bases between them. In DNA, the CDR3 is TGTGCCAGCAGCGCGTATGGACAGTCCTACGAGCAGTACTTC. It specifies CASSAYGQSYEQYF.

This rearrangement joins TRBV18 to TRBJ2-6; a possible D gene is TRBD1 (6 bases). CDR3 length: 18 residues. The germline gives CDR1 KGHSH, CDR2 LQKENI. The V gene lost 3 bases and the J gene lost 0 bases, with 15 bases spanning the gap. The CDR3 coding sequence is TGTGCCAGCTCACCCTGGGGGACACGACTCTCTGGGGCCAACGTCCTGACTTTC. This codes for CASSPWGTRLSGANVLTF.

The chain couples TRBV21-1 to TRBJ2-2; the D call TRBD2 from the table was never checked on the DNA. TRBV21-1 is noted as a pseudogene. The CDR3 consists of 11 residues. The DNA of the CDR3 is TGTGCCAGCCGCGGGCACGGGGAGCTGTTTTTT. Translation: CASRGHGELFF.

A single count supports this clone. The chain employs TRBV14 and TRBJ2-5; TRBD1 matches at 8 bases. Trimming removed 5 bases from V and 4 bases from J; junction bases left unmatched: 6. Germline V gene data show CDR1 as SGHDN and CDR2 as FVKESK. The CDR3 consists of 14 residues. CDR3 sequence reads: CASSVMQGAETQYF. CDR3 sequence (DNA): TGTGCCAGCAGCGTGATGCAGGGGGCAGAGACCCAGTACTTC.

The rearrangement uses TRBV12-3 or TRBV12-4 and TRBJ1-1; D ambiguous. This CDR3 is built from 13 residues. The ends were cut back, 3 bases at V and 3 bases at J, with 8 bases in the middle. The CDR3 DNA sequence: TGTGCCAGCAGTTTGGCAGGTCACACTGAAGCTTTCTTT. This sequence encodes CASSLAGHTEAFF.

This clone occurred once. V is TRBV5-1 and J is TRBJ2-5; the D gene is possibly TRBD1 (6 bases). The CDR3 runs to 15 residues. V shed 3 bases and J shed 7 bases, with 19 bases lying between them. Germline-derived CDR1 and CDR2 are SGHRS and YFSETQ. As DNA, the CDR3 is TGCGCCAGCAGCTCTCGGACAGCCCAGCAGGGGACCCAGTACTTC. Its translation is CASSSRTAQQGTQYF.

This chain uses TRBV28 with TRBJ1-1; TRBD1 aligns across 7 bases. In germline, CDR1 is MDHEN, CDR2 SYDVKM. Unmatched junction bases numbered 5, after V lost 4 bases and J lost 9 bases. This CDR3 is 12 amino acids long. The CDR3 DNA reads as TGTGCCAGCAGTTCCCTGACAGGGAAAGCTTTCTTT. This sequence encodes CASSSLTGKAFF.

The rearrangement links TRBV15 to TRBJ1-2; D remains unclear. The germline V gene encodes CDR1 LNHNV and CDR2 YYDKDF (reference sequence). Trimming removed 3 bases at V and 4 bases at J, with 6 bases between. This CDR3 contains 12 residues. As DNA, the CDR3 is TGTGCCACCAGCAGGCTCTCCTATGGCTACACCTTC. This encodes CATSRLSYGYTF.